One and the same sample provided the 13 T cell receptor beta chains below, sequenced in a study of shared clonotypes between healthy human individuals. Sequencing was performed with immunoSEQ multiplex PCR; in TCRdb, only in-frame clones are kept and a portion is missing. The top ten hold approximately 1.6% of the sample, which has roughly 700,000 clones, approximately 79% seen once. Material: memory CD4+ T cells sorted from blood. Indicated subset: CD45RA-negative fraction. Source of these receptors: a woman aged 25-40 years in good health.

This clone was observed a few times. The chain couples TRBV5-4 to TRBJ2-7; TRBD2 agrees at 14 bases. Trimming cost V 10 bases and J 6 bases; bases outside gene matches: 9. Per the germline V gene, CDR1 is SGHNT and CDR2 is YYREEE (reference sequence). The CDR3 covers 14 residues. The CDR3 nucleotides read TGTGCCGGGAGACTAGCGGGAGGGTCGACCGAGCAGTACTTC. Amino acid sequence: CAGRLAGGSTEQYF.

The chain carries TRBV19 and TRBJ1-5, with 8 nucleotides matching TRBD1. The CDR3 loop spans 13 amino acids. The germline V gene has CDR1 LNHDA and CDR2 SQIVND (reference sequence). V shed 9 bases and J 0 bases; nucleotides not matched to a gene: 1. The CDR3 coding sequence is TGTGCCAGAGGACAGGGTAGCAATCAGCCCCAGCATTTT. Translated: CARGQGSNQPQHF.

The chain links TRBV19 to TRBJ2-6; possible D gene TRBD1, 6 bases. Germline V gives CDR1 LNHDA, CDR2 SQIVND (reference sequence). V lost 7 bases and J lost 2, with 12 bases in between. The CDR3 has 15 amino acids. CDR3 nucleotide sequence: TGTGCCAGTACCCCGTGGGACACTGGGGCCAACGTCCTGACTTTC. This translates into CASTPWDTGANVLTF. Combining the CDR3 with reference TRBV19 and TRBJ2-6 gives the whole variable domain DGGITQSPKYLFRKEGQNVTLSCEQNLNHDAMYWYRQDPGQGLRLIYYSQIVNDFQKGDIAEGYSVSREKKESFPLTVTSAQKNPTAFYLCASTPWDTGANVLTFGAGSRLTVL.

The V gene is TRBV2, the J gene TRBJ1-2; TRBD1 agrees at 7 bases. The V gene's germline CDR1 is SNHLY and CDR2 FYNNEI. V trimming: 7 bases; J trimming: 4 bases; junction bases outside the gene matches: 9. The CDR3 has 14 amino acids. CDR3 nucleotide sequence: TGTGCCAGCAAAGAAGGACAGGCAAGCTATGGCTACACCTTC. It yields the protein CASKEGQASYGYTF.

V and J are TRBV19 and TRBJ1-5, with 7 bases lining up with TRBD1. The CDR3 is 14 residues long. Trimming cost V 8 bases and J 1 base; bases outside gene matches: 5. Germline loops: CDR1 LNHDA, CDR2 SQIVND (reference sequence). In DNA, the CDR3 is TGTGCCAGTCGACAGGGTGGAAGCAATCAGCCCCAGCATTTT. This codes for CASRQGGSNQPQHF.

This clone occurred a few times. The V call is TRBV5-1, the J call TRBJ2-2; 9 bases align to TRBD2. Per germline, CDR1 SGHRS and CDR2 YFSETQ. CDR3 length: 16 amino acids. V was clipped by 0 bases and J by 2 bases; unmatched bases: 2. This CDR3 is CASSLASGKNTGELFF. In DNA form, the CDR3 reads TGCGCCAGCAGCTTGGCTAGCGGGAAAAACACCGGGGAGCTGTTTTTT.

V usage is TRBV5-1 and J usage is TRBJ1-5; 12 nucleotides agree with TRBD1. The J segment lost 7 bases and the V segment lost 4 bases, leaving 3 bases of the junction unmatched. CDR3 length: 14 amino acids. Per the germline V gene, CDR1 is SGHRS and CDR2 is YFSETQ. CDR3 region: CASSQGTGGQPQHF. Written as DNA, the CDR3 is TGCGCCAGCAGCCAGGGGACAGGGGGCCAGCCCCAGCATTTT.

The chain links TRBV7-2 to TRBJ2-6; D possibly matches TRBD1 or TRBD2 (5 bases each). The germline gives CDR1 SGHTA, CDR2 FQGNSA. The V and J ends lost 3 bases and 12 bases respectively, with 12 bases between them. CDR3 length: 13 amino acids. CDR3 in amino acids: CASSFFGAAVLTF. The CDR3 coding sequence is TGTGCCAGCAGCTTTTTCGGGGCGGCCGTCCTGACTTTC.

Concerning this clone: Germline is not matched at one junction end, which may reflect a read error. The chain employs TRBV29-1 and TRBJ2-7, with 7 bases lining up with TRBD1. The germline V gene encodes CDR1 SQVTM and CDR2 ANQGSEA. CDR3 length: 12 residues. The chain's CDR3 is CSAEWEIGTVLF. Here the CDR3 DNA reads TGCAGCGCTGAATGGGAGATCGGGACAGTTCTTTTC.

This clone showed up just once. J is TRBJ1-1 and V is TRBV30; D is possibly TRBD1 (6 bases). V was clipped by 3 bases and J by 0 bases, with 11 bases between them. Germline CDR1 and CDR2: GTSNPN and SVGIG (reference sequence). The CDR3 consists of 14 residues. CDR3 nucleotides: TGTGCCTGGAGAGAGGGGGAATTGAACACTGAAGCTTTCTTT. Residues: CAWREGELNTEAFF.

Concerning this clone: One end of the junction is discordant with germline, which a read error may explain. The chain joins TRBV28 to TRBJ1-5; D gene unclear. The V gene's germline CDR1 is MDHEN and CDR2 SYDVKM. The CDR3 runs 10 residues. CDR3 loop: CASSMGTSYF. Written as DNA, the CDR3 is TGTGCCAGCTCGATGGGTACCTCGTATTTT.

This sequence joins TRBV12-5 and TRBJ2-3; 10 bases are a match to TRBD2. V trimming: 2 bases; J trimming: 3 bases; junction bases outside the gene matches: 8. CDR3 size: 17 residues. Germline-derived CDR1 and CDR2 are LGHNT and FRNRAP. CDR3 protein: CASGLNEGLADTDTQYF. The CDR3 DNA reads as TGTGCTAGTGGTTTGAATGAAGGACTAGCGGATACAGATACGCAGTATTTT.

The CDR3 DNA sequence: TGCGCCAGCAGCTTGGACAGGACCTATGGCTACACCTTC. Translation gives CASSLDRTYGYTF. V is TRBV5-1 and J is TRBJ1-2; possibly TRBD1 for D (5 bases). CDR3 size: 13 residues. V was shortened by 0 bases and J by 4 bases, with 7 bases between the two germline ends. Germline V CDR1 and CDR2: SGHRS, YFSETQ.